Sequencing of this T cell receptor (beta chain) was carried out in a study of cytomegalovirus exposure and HLA in healthy donors. Remarks on this clone: The antigen is undetermined.

Study findings and constraints: Later analysis demonstrated an association between a missense DCLRE1C variant and TCR beta V- and J-gene trimming. In a later analysis, common viral pathogens appeared linked to several of the most significant clusters.

Amplification used 60 Vbeta primers and 13 Jbeta primers. Libraries were prepared by immunoSEQ multiplex PCR; TCRdb keeps only in-frame clonotypes and omits some of them. The data contain about 160,000 clones, roughly three quarters of them singletons. This CDR3 has 16 residues. In germline, CDR1 is SGHVS, CDR2 FNYEAQ. The V segment lost 5 bases and the J segment 2 bases; nucleotides outside the gene matches: 9. V usage is TRBV7-6 and J usage is TRBJ2-1, with 7 positions matching TRBD2. Source material: PBMCs. This TCR came from a man aged 55 to 70 in good health and CMV-seronegative. The DNA for the CDR3 is TGTGCCAGCAGCCCCCAAAGCGGGATTACCTACAATGAGCAGTTCTTC. The encoded protein is CASSPQSGITYNEQFF. The entire variable domain, with the rest obtained from reference TRBV7-6 and TRBJ2-1, is as follows: GAGVSQSPRYKVTKRGQDVALRCDPISGHVSLYWYRQALGQGPEFLTYFNYEAQQDKSGLPNDRFSAERPEGSISTLTIQRTEQRDSAMYRCASSPQSGITYNEQFFGPGTRLTVL.